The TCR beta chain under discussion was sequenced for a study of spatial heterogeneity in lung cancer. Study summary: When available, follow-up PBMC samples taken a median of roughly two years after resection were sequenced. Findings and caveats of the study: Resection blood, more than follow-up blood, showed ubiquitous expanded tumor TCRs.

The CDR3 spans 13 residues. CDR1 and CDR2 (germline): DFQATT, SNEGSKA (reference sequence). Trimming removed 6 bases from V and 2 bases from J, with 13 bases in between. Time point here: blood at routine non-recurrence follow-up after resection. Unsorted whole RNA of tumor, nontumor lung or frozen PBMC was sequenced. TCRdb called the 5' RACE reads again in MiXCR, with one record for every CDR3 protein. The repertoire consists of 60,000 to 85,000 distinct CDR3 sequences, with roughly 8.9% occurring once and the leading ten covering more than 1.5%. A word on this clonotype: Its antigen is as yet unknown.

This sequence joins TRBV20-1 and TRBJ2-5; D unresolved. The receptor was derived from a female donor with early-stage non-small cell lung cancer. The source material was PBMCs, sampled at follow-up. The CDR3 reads CSALVGIQETQYF. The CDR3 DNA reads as TGCAGTGCCTTAGTTGGGATTCAAGAGACCCAGTACTTC.